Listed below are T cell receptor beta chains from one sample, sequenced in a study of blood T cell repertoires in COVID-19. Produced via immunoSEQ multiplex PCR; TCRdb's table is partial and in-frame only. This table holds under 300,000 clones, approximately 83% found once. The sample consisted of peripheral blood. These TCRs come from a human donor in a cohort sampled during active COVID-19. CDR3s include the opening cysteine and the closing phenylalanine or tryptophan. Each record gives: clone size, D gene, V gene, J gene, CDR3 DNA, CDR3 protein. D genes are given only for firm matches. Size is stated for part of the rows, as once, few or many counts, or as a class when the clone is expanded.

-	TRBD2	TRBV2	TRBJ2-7	TGTGCCAGCGGACTAGCGGGAGCCGAGCAGTACTTC	CASGLAGAEQYF
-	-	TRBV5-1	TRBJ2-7	TGCGCCAGCAGCTTGTGGAACTCGGGCGAGCAGTACTTC	CASSLWNSGEQYF
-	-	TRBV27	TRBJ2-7	TGTGCCAGCAGGAGGCCCGTCCTAAAATACGAGCAGTACTTC	CASRRPVLKYEQYF
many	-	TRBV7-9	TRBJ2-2	TGTGCCAGCACGCCTCGGCGGTCCGGGGAGCTGTTTTTT	CASTPRRSGELFF
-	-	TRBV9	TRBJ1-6	TGTGCCAGCAGCGTAGGGGAGAGATCACCCCTCCACTTT	CASSVGERSPLHF
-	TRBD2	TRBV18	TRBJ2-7	TGTGCCAGCTCACCTACAAGCGGGAGGGTGGGAGTTGAGCAGTACTTC	CASSPTSGRVGVEQYF
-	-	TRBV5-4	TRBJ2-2	TGTGCCAGCAGCTTGGTGATAGCGCCAGCTACTGTGTCCGGGGAGCTGTTTTTT	CASSLVIAPATVSGELFF
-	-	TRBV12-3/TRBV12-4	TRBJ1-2	TGTGCCAGCACCGTTACAGGGAACTATGGCTACACCTTC	CASTVTGNYGYTF
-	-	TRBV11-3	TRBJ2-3	TGTGCCAGCAGCCAAGGACAGACAGATACGCAGTATTTT	CASSQGQTDTQYF
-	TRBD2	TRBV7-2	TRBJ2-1	TGTGCCAGCAGCTTATTCTACGGGGGGGGCTACAATGAGCAGTTCTTC	CASSLFYGGGYNEQFF
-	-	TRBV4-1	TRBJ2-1	TGCGCCAGCAGCCAAGATCACCCTAGCTCCTACAATGAGCAGTTCTTC	CASSQDHPSSYNEQFF
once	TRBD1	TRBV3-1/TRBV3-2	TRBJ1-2	TGTGCCAGCAGCCAAGGGACCGACAGGGGTGGACCAGCTAACTATGGCTACACCTTC	CASSQGTDRGGPANYGYTF
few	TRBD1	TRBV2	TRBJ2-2	TGTGCCAGCAGGGGACAGGGACACGGGGAGCTGTTTTTT	CASRGQGHGELFF
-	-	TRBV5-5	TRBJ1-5	TGTGCCAGCAGCGGAGGATGGGGTAATCAGCCCCAGCATTTT	CASSGGWGNQPQHF
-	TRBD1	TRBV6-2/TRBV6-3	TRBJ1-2	TGTGCCAGCAGTTCGAGGGGGCCTCCCTATGGCTACACCTTC	CASSSRGPPYGYTF
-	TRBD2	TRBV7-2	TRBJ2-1	TGTGCCAGCAGGCGGACTAGCGGGAGCCACAATGAGCAGTTCTTC	CASRRTSGSHNEQFF
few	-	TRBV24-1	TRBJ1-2	TGTGCCACCCAAAGGGGGATCGACTATGGCTACACCTTC	CATQRGIDYGYTF
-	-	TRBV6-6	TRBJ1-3	TGTGCCAGCAGTTACGGGGGGACGGGAAACACCATATATTTT	CASSYGGTGNTIYF
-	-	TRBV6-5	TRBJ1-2	TGTGCCAGCAGTAGGACTGGGAATGGCTACACCTTC	CASSRTGNGYTF
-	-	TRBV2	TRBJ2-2	TGTGCCAAAGAACGGGACACTTGGACCGGGGAGCTGTTTTTT	CAKERDTWTGELFF
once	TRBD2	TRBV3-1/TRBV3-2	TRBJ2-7	TGTGCCAGCAGCCAGATAGCGGGCTTTAACGAGCAGTACTTC	CASSQIAGFNEQYF
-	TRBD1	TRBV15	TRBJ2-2	TGTGCCACCAGTGTGAGGGCGACAGGGCCCACCGGGGAGCTGTTTTTT	CATSVRATGPTGELFF
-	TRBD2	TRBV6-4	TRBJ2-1	TGTGCCAGCAGTGTGCGACTAGCGGGAGGTTCTGAGCAGTTCTTC	CASSVRLAGGSEQFF
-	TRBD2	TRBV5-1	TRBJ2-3	TGCGCCAGCAGCGGAGGGACTAGCGGGAGCGGGGATACGCAGTATTTT	CASSGGTSGSGDTQYF
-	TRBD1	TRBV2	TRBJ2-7	TGTGCCAGCACGGGACAGGGCATCGACGAGCAGTACTTC	CASTGQGIDEQYF
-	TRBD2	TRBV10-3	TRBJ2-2	TGTGCCATCAATAGGTCGAGCGGGAGAGGTACCGGGGAGCTGTTTTTT	CAINRSSGRGTGELFF
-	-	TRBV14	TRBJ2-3	TGTGCCAGCAGCCAAGTAGCGGCCCTCACAGATACGCAGTATTTT	CASSQVAALTDTQYF
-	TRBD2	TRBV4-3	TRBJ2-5	TGCGCCAGCAGCCGCCGACTAGCGGGAGAGACCCAGTACTTC	CASSRRLAGETQYF
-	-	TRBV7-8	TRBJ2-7	TGTGCCAGCAGCTTAGCAGGCGGGGTCGAGCAGTACTTC	CASSLAGGVEQYF
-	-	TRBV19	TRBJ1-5	TGTGCCAGTAGTTTCCGGACAGCCTACAATCAGCCCCAGCATTTT	CASSFRTAYNQPQHF
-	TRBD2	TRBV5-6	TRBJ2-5	TGTGCCAGCAGCTCCCTGGGCGGGAGGAGGGAGACCCAGTACTTC	CASSSLGGRRETQYF
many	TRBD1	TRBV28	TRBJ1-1	TGTGCCAGCAGTTTTTTCGACAGGGCCGCTGAAGCTTTCTTT	CASSFFDRAAEAFF
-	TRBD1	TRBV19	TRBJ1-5	TGTGCCACGGGACAGGTTACGGGGCCCCAGCATTTT	CATGQVTGPQHF
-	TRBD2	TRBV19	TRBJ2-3	TGTGCCAGTAGTGAGCTAGCGGAGGATACGCAGTATTTT	CASSELAEDTQYF
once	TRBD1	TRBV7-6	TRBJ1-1	TGTGCCAGCAGCCCTGGACAGGGGAACACTGAAGCTTTCTTT	CASSPGQGNTEAFF
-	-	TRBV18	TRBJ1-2	TGTGCCAGCTCATCCCGACAGAGCAACTATGGCTACACCTTC	CASSSRQSNYGYTF
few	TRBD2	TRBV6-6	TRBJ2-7	TGTGCCAGCGGGACTAGCGGGAGCTACGAGCAGTACTTC	CASGTSGSYEQYF